The table lists the clone carrying this T cell receptor beta chain with a few counts. The data are from a study of blood T cell repertoires in COVID-19. Study-level background: The study drew acute and convalescent COVID-19 samples from the United States, Italy and Spain. From T cells, B-cell-depleted T cells, or PBMCs came the material, which was cDNA or gDNA.

Per the study methods: Reference gene primer amplification gave estimated nucleated cell counts. Assay used: immunoSEQ multiplex PCR; TCRdb lists only in-frame clones, some missing. The V and J calls and clone size are taken from that table; D and trimming were inferred from the DNA. The sample records around 80,000 clones, 80% being singletons. V lost 0 bases, J lost 0 bases, and 12 bases lay in between. This CDR3 is 16 amino acids long. Germline CDR1 reads SGDLS; CDR2 reads YYNGEE. Sequenced: peripheral blood. The source is a woman in her sixties or seventies with acute or convalescent COVID-19. This chain connects TRBV9 to TRBJ1-2; D gene ambiguous. The CDR3 is CASSVDGQPTNYGYTF. CDR3 sequence (DNA): TGTGCCAGCAGCGTAGATGGGCAGCCCACTAACTATGGCTACACCTTC.